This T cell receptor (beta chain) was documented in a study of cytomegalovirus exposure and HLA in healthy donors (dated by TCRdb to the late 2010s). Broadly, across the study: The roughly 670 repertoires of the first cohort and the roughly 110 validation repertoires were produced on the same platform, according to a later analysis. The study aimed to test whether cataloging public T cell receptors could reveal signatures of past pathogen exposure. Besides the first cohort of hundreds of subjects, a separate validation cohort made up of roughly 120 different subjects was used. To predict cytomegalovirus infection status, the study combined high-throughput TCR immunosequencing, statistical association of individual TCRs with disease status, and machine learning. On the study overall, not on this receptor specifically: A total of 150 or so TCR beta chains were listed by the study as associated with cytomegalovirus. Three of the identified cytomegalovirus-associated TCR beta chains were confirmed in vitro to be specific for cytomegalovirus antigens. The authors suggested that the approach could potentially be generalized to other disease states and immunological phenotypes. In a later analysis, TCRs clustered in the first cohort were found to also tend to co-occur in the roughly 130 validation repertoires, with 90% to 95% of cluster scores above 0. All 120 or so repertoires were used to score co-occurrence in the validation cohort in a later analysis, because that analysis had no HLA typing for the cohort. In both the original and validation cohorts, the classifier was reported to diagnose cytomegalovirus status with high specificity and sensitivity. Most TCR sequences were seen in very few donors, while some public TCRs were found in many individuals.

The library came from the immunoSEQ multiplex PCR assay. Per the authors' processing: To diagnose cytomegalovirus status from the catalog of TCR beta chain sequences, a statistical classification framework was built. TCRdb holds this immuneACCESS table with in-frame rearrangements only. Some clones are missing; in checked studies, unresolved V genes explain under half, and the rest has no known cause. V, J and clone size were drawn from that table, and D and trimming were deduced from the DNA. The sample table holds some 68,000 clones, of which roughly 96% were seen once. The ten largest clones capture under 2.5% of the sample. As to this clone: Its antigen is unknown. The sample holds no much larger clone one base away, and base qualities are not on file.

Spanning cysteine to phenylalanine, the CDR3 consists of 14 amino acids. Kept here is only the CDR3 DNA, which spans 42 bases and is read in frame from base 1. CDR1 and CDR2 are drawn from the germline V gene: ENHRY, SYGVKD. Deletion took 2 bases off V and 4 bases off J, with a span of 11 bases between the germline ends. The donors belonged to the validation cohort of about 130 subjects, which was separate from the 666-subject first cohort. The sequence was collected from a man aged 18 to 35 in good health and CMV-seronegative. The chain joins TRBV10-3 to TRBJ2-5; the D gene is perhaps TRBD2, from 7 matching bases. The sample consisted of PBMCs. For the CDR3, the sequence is CAISETGGRETQYF. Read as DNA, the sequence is TGTGCCATCAGTGAGACGGGGGGCCGAGAGACCCAGTACTTC.